This T cell receptor (beta chain) was sequenced during a study of graft-versus-host responses after intestinal transplantation. Repertoires were generated with immunoSEQ multiplex PCR, while TCRdb's copy carries only in-frame clones and drops some. The table shows roughly 98,000 clones, with approximately 92% occurring only once. In regard to this clone: As yet, its antigen is unknown.

Germline V gives CDR1 SEHNR, CDR2 FQNEAQ (reference sequence). The CDR3 covers 14 residues. Trimming left V 5 bases short and J 5 bases short, with 16 bases between. This clonotype was obtained from a human donor who was the organ donor for an intestinal transplant. The genes are TRBV7-9 and TRBJ2-7; TRBD2 might be the D (6 bases). The starting material was unstimulated CD8+ T cells sorted from spleen or lymph node cells, obtained before transplant. The CDR3 sequence is CASSPGVGFDEQYF. The CDR3 DNA reads TGTGCCAGCAGCCCGGGGGTGGGGTTCGACGAGCAGTACTTC.